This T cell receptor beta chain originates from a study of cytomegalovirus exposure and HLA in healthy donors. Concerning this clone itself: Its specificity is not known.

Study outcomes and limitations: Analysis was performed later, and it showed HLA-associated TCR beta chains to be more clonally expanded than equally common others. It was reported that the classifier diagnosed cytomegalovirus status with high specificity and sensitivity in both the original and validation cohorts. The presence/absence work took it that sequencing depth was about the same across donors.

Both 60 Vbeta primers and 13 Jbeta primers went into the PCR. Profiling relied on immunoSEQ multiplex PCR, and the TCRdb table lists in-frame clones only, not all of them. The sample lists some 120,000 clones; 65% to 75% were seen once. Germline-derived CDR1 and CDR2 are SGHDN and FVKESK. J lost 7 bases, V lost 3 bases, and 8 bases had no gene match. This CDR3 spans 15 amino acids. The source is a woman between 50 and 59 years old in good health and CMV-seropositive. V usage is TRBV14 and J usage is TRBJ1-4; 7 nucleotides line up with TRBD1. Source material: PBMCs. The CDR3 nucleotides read TGTGCCAGCAGCCATGAGCGACAGGGTCGTGAAAAACTGTTTTTT. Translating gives CASSHERQGREKLFF.